This paragraph reports one T cell receptor (beta chain). The sample comes from a study of blood T cells in healthy people across ages. The CDR3 length is 16 residues. Germline values: CDR1 MNHEY, CDR2 SVGEGT. V lost 2 bases to trimming and J lost 1 base, with 13 bases between them. PCR was performed a second time for about 7 to 12 cycles using a sample-barcoded 5' primer and a J-beta primer mix. TCRdb called the 5' RACE reads again in MiXCR, with one record for every CDR3 protein. Of 780,000 or so distinct CDR3 sequences in the sample, roughly three fifths were seen once. The clonotype comes from a middle-aged man in good health. The J gene is TRBJ2-3, the V gene TRBV6-2 or TRBV6-3; perhaps TRBD2 as D (5 bases). Sequencing was carried out using blood. The CDR3 protein is CASSYPVGARTDTQYF. The CDR3 DNA reads as TGTGCCAGCAGTTACCCCGTGGGAGCCCGCACAGATACGCAGTATTTT.